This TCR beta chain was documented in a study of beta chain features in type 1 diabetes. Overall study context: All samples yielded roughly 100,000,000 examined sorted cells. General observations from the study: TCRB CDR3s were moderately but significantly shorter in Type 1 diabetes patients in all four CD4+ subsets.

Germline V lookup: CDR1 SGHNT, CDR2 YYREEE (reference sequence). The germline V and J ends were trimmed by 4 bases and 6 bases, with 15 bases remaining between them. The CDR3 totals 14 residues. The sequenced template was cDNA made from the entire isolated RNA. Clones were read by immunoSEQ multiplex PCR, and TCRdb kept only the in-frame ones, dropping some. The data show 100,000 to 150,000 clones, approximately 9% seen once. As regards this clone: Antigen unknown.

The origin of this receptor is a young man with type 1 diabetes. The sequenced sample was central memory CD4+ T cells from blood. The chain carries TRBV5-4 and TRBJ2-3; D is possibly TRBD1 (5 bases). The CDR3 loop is CASSRDSNEDTQYF. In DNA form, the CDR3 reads TGTGCCAGCAGCCGCGACAGCAATGAGGATACGCAGTATTTT.